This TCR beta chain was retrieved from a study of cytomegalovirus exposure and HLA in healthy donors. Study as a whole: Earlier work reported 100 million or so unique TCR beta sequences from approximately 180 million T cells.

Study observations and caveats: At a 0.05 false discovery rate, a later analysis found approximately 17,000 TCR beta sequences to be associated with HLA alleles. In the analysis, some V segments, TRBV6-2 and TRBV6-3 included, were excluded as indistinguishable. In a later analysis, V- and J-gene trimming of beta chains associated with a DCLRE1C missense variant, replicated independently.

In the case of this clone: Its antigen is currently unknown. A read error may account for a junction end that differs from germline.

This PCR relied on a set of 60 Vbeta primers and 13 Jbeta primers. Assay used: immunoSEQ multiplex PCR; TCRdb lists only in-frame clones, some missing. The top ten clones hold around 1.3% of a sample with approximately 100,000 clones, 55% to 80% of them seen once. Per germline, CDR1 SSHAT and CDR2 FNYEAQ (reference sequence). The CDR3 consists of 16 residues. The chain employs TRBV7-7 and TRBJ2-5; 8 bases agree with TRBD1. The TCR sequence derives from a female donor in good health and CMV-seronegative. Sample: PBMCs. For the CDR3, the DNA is TGTGCTAGCAGCTTAGCGAGAGGACAGGGAACTGAGACCCAGTACTTC. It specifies CASSLARGQGTETQYF.